This is a list of T cell receptor beta chains from one sample in a study of T cell repertoires in aging, cancer and after chemotherapy. TCRdb reprocessed the multiplex PCR reads with MiXCR, giving one entry per CDR3 protein. The sample has fewer than 2,000 distinct CDR3 sequences, around 60% seen once. Specimen: blood. The receptors derive from a human donor with a blood cancer. The CDR3 runs from the conserved cysteine through the conserved F or W. The order of the fields is J gene, V gene, clone size, D gene, CDR3 DNA, CDR3 protein. D genes are given only for firm matches. Clone size is stated in some rows and not others, as once, few, many or a class when expanded.

J gene: TRBJ2-3; V gene: TRBV5-4; clone size: -; D gene: -; CDR3 DNA: TGTGCCAGCAGCTTGGGGACCGGTCCAGATACGCAGTATTTT; CDR3 protein: CASSLGTGPDTQYF
J gene: TRBJ2-7; V gene: TRBV19; clone size: few; D gene: -; CDR3 DNA: TGTGCCAGTAGTACCCAGTCACCTCCTGGCGAGCAGTACTTC; CDR3 protein: CASSTQSPPGEQYF
J gene: TRBJ2-7; V gene: TRBV5-6; clone size: -; D gene: TRBD2; CDR3 DNA: TGTGCCAGCAGCCGAACTAGCGGGAGTTACGAGCAGTACTTC; CDR3 protein: CASSRTSGSYEQYF
J gene: TRBJ2-7; V gene: TRBV6-1; clone size: few; D gene: -; CDR3 DNA: TGTGCCAGCAGTGAAGAGGGATGGTACGAGCAGTACTTC; CDR3 protein: CASSEEGWYEQYF
J gene: TRBJ1-2; V gene: TRBV5-6; clone size: -; D gene: -; CDR3 DNA: TGTGCCAGCAGCTCGGGCTTAGGAGGCTACACCTTC; CDR3 protein: CASSSGLGGYTF
J gene: TRBJ2-7; V gene: TRBV6-5; clone size: -; D gene: -; CDR3 DNA: TGTGCCAGCAGTTATCAGGGGTGGTACGAGCAGTACTTC; CDR3 protein: CASSYQGWYEQYF
J gene: TRBJ2-5; V gene: TRBV6-5; clone size: -; D gene: TRBD2; CDR3 DNA: TGTGCCAGCAGTTTCAACAGCGGGAGTGAGACCCAGTACTTC; CDR3 protein: CASSFNSGSETQYF
J gene: TRBJ1-3; V gene: TRBV30; clone size: -; D gene: -; CDR3 DNA: TGTGCCTTTTTCAGGGCCACTGGAAACACCATATATTTT; CDR3 protein: CAFFRATGNTIYF
J gene: TRBJ2-3; V gene: TRBV30; clone size: -; D gene: -; CDR3 DNA: TGTGCCTGGAGTGCCTTATTTTTTGCGCAGTATTTT; CDR3 protein: CAWSALFFAQYF
J gene: TRBJ1-1; V gene: TRBV29-1; clone size: -; D gene: -; CDR3 DNA: TGCAGCGGTGAAGGGGGGTCTGAAGCTTTCTTT; CDR3 protein: CSGEGGSEAFF
J gene: TRBJ1-1; V gene: TRBV29-1; clone size: -; D gene: -; CDR3 DNA: TGCAGCGCAACACCCCCAGGGATTGGCACTGAAGCTTTCTTT; CDR3 protein: CSATPPGIGTEAFF
J gene: TRBJ2-2; V gene: TRBV19; clone size: -; D gene: -; CDR3 DNA: TGTGCCAGTAGTATTAGGGGGGACGGGGAGCTGTTTTTT; CDR3 protein: CASSIRGDGELFF
J gene: TRBJ1-1; V gene: TRBV29-1; clone size: -; D gene: TRBD1; CDR3 DNA: TGCAGCGTTGATCCGAGCAGGGGGGACACTGAAGCTTTCTTT; CDR3 protein: CSVDPSRGDTEAFF
J gene: TRBJ2-3; V gene: TRBV29-1; clone size: -; D gene: -; CDR3 DNA: TGCAGCCACGGGGTTGGGGGTACGCAGTATTTT; CDR3 protein: CSHGVGGTQYF
J gene: TRBJ2-1; V gene: TRBV19; clone size: once; D gene: -; CDR3 DNA: TGTGCCAGTAGTATCTCGAGCTCCTACAATGAGCAGTTCTTC; CDR3 protein: CASSISSSYNEQFF
J gene: TRBJ2-1; V gene: TRBV12-3/TRBV12-4; clone size: -; D gene: -; CDR3 DNA: TGTGCCAGCAGTGAGCCTGGACAGTCCCGGAACAATGAGCAGTTCTTC; CDR3 protein: CASSEPGQSRNNEQFF
J gene: TRBJ2-7; V gene: TRBV5-6; clone size: -; D gene: TRBD2; CDR3 DNA: TGTGCCAGCAGCTCTGTAGGCGCACTAGCGGCCTCCTACGAGCAGTACTTC; CDR3 protein: CASSSVGALAASYEQYF
J gene: TRBJ2-4; V gene: TRBV29-1; clone size: once; D gene: TRBD1; CDR3 DNA: TGCAGCGTTGGCTACGGGACAGTTAAAAACATTCAGTACTTC; CDR3 protein: CSVGYGTVKNIQYF
J gene: TRBJ2-3; V gene: TRBV30; clone size: few; D gene: TRBD2; CDR3 DNA: TGTGCCTGGAGTGTACCTTCGACTAGCAAAGGTACGCAGTATTTT; CDR3 protein: CAWSVPSTSKGTQYF
J gene: TRBJ1-2; V gene: TRBV5-6; clone size: -; D gene: -; CDR3 DNA: TGTGCCAGCAGCCAATTCGCCGGGGGCTACACCTTC; CDR3 protein: CASSQFAGGYTF
J gene: TRBJ2-3; V gene: TRBV5-4; clone size: few; D gene: -; CDR3 DNA: TGTGCCAGCAGCCCGCCTAGGGGGGGCGCAGATACGCAGTATTTT; CDR3 protein: CASSPPRGGADTQYF
J gene: TRBJ2-1; V gene: TRBV5-6; clone size: -; D gene: TRBD2; CDR3 DNA: TGTGCCAGCAGCCCGTACCCTGGGGGGGGCAATGAGCAGTTCTTC; CDR3 protein: CASSPYPGGGNEQFF
J gene: TRBJ2-1; V gene: TRBV7-2; clone size: -; D gene: TRBD2; CDR3 DNA: TGTGCCAGCAGCTTAGGGGTTAGCGGGAAAGGAAATGAGCAGTTCTTC; CDR3 protein: CASSLGVSGKGNEQFF
J gene: TRBJ1-1; V gene: TRBV6-1; clone size: -; D gene: -; CDR3 DNA: TGTGCCAGCAGCAAAGGAGGAGTCGCCAGGACGAACACTGAAGCTTTCTTT; CDR3 protein: CASSKGGVARTNTEAFF
J gene: TRBJ2-7; V gene: TRBV6-5; clone size: -; D gene: -; CDR3 DNA: TGTGCCAGCAGTTCTCTCTACATCTACGAGCAGTACTTC; CDR3 protein: CASSSLYIYEQYF
J gene: TRBJ2-3; V gene: TRBV24-1; clone size: -; D gene: -; CDR3 DNA: TGTGCCACCAGTGACCCTAGAACATATACGCAGTATTTT; CDR3 protein: CATSDPRTYTQYF
J gene: TRBJ1-1; V gene: TRBV12-3/TRBV12-4; clone size: -; D gene: -; CDR3 DNA: TGTGCCAGCAGCCTGACAGGTACTGAAGCTTTCTTT; CDR3 protein: CASSLTGTEAFF
J gene: TRBJ2-1; V gene: TRBV6-5; clone size: -; D gene: -; CDR3 DNA: TGTGCCAGCAGTAATCGTTTGCGGGCTAGCTCCTACAATGAGCAGTTCTTC; CDR3 protein: CASSNRLRASSYNEQFF
J gene: TRBJ2-5; V gene: TRBV19; clone size: -; D gene: TRBD1; CDR3 DNA: TGTGCCAGTAGGCCGACAGGGGGGGGAGAGACCCAGTACTTC; CDR3 protein: CASRPTGGGETQYF
J gene: TRBJ1-5; V gene: TRBV6-1; clone size: -; D gene: -; CDR3 DNA: TGTGCCAGCAGGACAGCAAATCAGCCCCAGCATTTT; CDR3 protein: CASRTANQPQHF
J gene: TRBJ2-5; V gene: TRBV7-4; clone size: -; D gene: -; CDR3 DNA: TGTGCCAGCAGGGATGGGTGGACCCAGTACTTC; CDR3 protein: CASRDGWTQYF
J gene: TRBJ2-5; V gene: TRBV10-3; clone size: -; D gene: -; CDR3 DNA: TGTGCCATCAGTGAGTCGGGTAGACAGACCCAGTACTTC; CDR3 protein: CAISESGRQTQYF
J gene: TRBJ2-1; V gene: TRBV19; clone size: -; D gene: -; CDR3 DNA: TGTGCCAGTAGTATGGGACCTGAGCAGTTCTTC; CDR3 protein: CASSMGPEQFF
J gene: TRBJ1-2; V gene: TRBV29-1; clone size: -; D gene: TRBD1; CDR3 DNA: TGCAGCGTACCGGGACAGGGGGCGCTGGGCTACACCTTC; CDR3 protein: CSVPGQGALGYTF
J gene: TRBJ2-7; V gene: TRBV30; clone size: -; D gene: -; CDR3 DNA: TGTGCCTGGAAGGGCACCTACGAGCAGTACTTC; CDR3 protein: CAWKGTYEQYF
J gene: TRBJ2-2; V gene: TRBV20-1; clone size: -; D gene: TRBD1; CDR3 DNA: TGCAGTGCTAGAGATCCCAGGGGGTCCGGGGAGCTGTTTTTT; CDR3 protein: CSARDPRGSGELFF
J gene: TRBJ2-3; V gene: TRBV5-4; clone size: few; D gene: TRBD2; CDR3 DNA: TGTGCCAGCAGCTTGGGGGCGGGGGTTAGCACAGATACGCAGTATTTT; CDR3 protein: CASSLGAGVSTDTQYF
J gene: TRBJ1-2; V gene: TRBV10-2; clone size: -; D gene: -; CDR3 DNA: TGCGCCAGCAGTGAACGGGGCTATGGCTACACCTTC; CDR3 protein: CASSERGYGYTF
J gene: TRBJ2-7; V gene: TRBV6-1; clone size: -; D gene: TRBD2; CDR3 DNA: TGTGCCAGCAGTGAAGAACTAGCGGGAGCCTACGAGCAGTACTTC; CDR3 protein: CASSEELAGAYEQYF
J gene: TRBJ2-1; V gene: TRBV11-3; clone size: -; D gene: TRBD2; CDR3 DNA: TGTGCCAGCAGGGGGGTGCTAGCGGGAGGGCCGGGAAATGAGCAGTTCTTC; CDR3 protein: CASRGVLAGGPGNEQFF
J gene: TRBJ2-6; V gene: TRBV11-1; clone size: -; D gene: TRBD1; CDR3 DNA: TGTGCCAGCAGCTCGTCCGACAGGGTAAAGTCTGGGGCCAACGTCCTGACTTTC; CDR3 protein: CASSSSDRVKSGANVLTF
J gene: TRBJ2-3; V gene: TRBV29-1; clone size: few; D gene: TRBD2; CDR3 DNA: TGCAGCGTCAGGACTAGCGGTTCTCCAGATACGCAGTATTTT; CDR3 protein: CSVRTSGSPDTQYF
J gene: TRBJ2-6; V gene: TRBV29-1; clone size: -; D gene: TRBD2; CDR3 DNA: TGCAGCGATACAGCGGGAGGGCTTTCTGGGGCCAACGTCCTGACTTTC; CDR3 protein: CSDTAGGLSGANVLTF
J gene: TRBJ2-7; V gene: TRBV6-6; clone size: -; D gene: -; CDR3 DNA: TGTGCCAGCAGTTCCACATGGGAAGTCGAGCAGTACTTC; CDR3 protein: CASSSTWEVEQYF
J gene: TRBJ2-5; V gene: TRBV30; clone size: -; D gene: -; CDR3 DNA: TGTGCCTGGCAGAAGCAAGAGACCCGGTACTTC; CDR3 protein: CAWQKQETRYF
J gene: TRBJ2-7; V gene: TRBV6-5; clone size: -; D gene: TRBD2; CDR3 DNA: TGTGCCAGCAGTTACGATAGCGGGACGGGCGAGCAGTACTTC; CDR3 protein: CASSYDSGTGEQYF
J gene: TRBJ1-1; V gene: TRBV6-1; clone size: -; D gene: -; CDR3 DNA: TGTGCCAGCAGTGAAAGGTGGGCGAACACTAAAGCTTTCTTT; CDR3 protein: CASSERWANTKAFF
J gene: TRBJ2-2; V gene: TRBV10-3; clone size: -; D gene: -; CDR3 DNA: TGTGCCATCAGTGAGTCTTTCGAGGGCGGGGAGCTGTTTTTT; CDR3 protein: CAISESFEGGELFF
J gene: TRBJ2-1; V gene: TRBV11-3; clone size: few; D gene: TRBD2; CDR3 DNA: TGTGCCAGCAGCTTAGGAGCGGGAGGGGGCAATGAGCAGTTCTTC; CDR3 protein: CASSLGAGGGNEQFF
J gene: TRBJ1-5; V gene: TRBV29-1; clone size: -; D gene: -; CDR3 DNA: TGCAGCGTTGATAACGGGCCCAATCAGCCCCAGCATTTT; CDR3 protein: CSVDNGPNQPQHF
J gene: TRBJ2-3; V gene: TRBV30; clone size: few; D gene: -; CDR3 DNA: TGTGCCTGGAGTCGGCTGGGCGGGACGCAGTATTTT; CDR3 protein: CAWSRLGGTQYF